This T cell receptor (beta chain) is from a study of T cells in Graves' hyperthyroidism and ophthalmopathy. This clonotype was counted many times. From germline, CDR1 is MDHEN and CDR2 SYDVKM. This CDR3 spans 16 amino acids. V lost 5 bases, J lost 6 bases, and 22 bases lay in between. Amplified regions were TCR beta CDR3 sequences from RNA transcripts. With the HTBI primer set, the TCR CDR3 went through a first round of RT-PCR. TCRdb used MiXCR to reprocess the multiplex PCR reads, holding one entry per CDR3 protein. The sample shows hundreds of thousands of distinct CDR3 sequences, roughly 13% of them seen only once.

The sequenced sample was blood. The chain joins TRBV28 to TRBJ1-2; D not resolved. This TCR came from a middle-aged man with Graves' ophthalmopathy. The CDR3 protein is CASSAASRSGADGYTF. CDR3 nucleotides: TGTGCCAGCAGTGCCGCCTCCCGGTCCGGCGCGGATGGCTACACCTTC.